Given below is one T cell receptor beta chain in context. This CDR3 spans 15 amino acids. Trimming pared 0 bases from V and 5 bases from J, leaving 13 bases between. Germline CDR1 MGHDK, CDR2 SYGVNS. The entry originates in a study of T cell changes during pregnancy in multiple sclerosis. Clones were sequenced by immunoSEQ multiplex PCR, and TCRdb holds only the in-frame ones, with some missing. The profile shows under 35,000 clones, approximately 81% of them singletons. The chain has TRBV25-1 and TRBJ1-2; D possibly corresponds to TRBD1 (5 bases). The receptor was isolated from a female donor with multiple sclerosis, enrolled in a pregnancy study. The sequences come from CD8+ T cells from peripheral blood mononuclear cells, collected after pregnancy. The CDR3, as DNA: TGTGCCAGCAGTGAATATTCGCCAGGGTTTTATGGCTACACCTTC. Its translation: CASSEYSPGFYGYTF.